Detailed here is one TCR beta chain. Its antigen is as yet unknown. These data belong to a study of cytomegalovirus exposure and HLA in healthy donors. Study-level background: Among the 300 to 400 donors who were genotyped, about 80% fell in the genetic ancestry cluster that is associated with self-reported Caucasian donors. Study observations and caveats: Listed as cytomegalovirus-associated were 164 TCR beta chains. Analyses of presence/absence relied on an assumption of roughly uniform sequencing depth across donors.

V was trimmed by 8 bases and J by 4 bases, leaving 15 bases between them. The CDR3 consists of 14 residues. Germline V CDR1 and CDR2: LNHDA, SQIVND (reference sequence). In the PCR, 60 Vbeta and 13 Jbeta primers were used. Profiling relied on immunoSEQ multiplex PCR, and the TCRdb table lists in-frame clones only, not all of them. This sample yields about 200,000 clones, of which 82% are seen a single time; approximately 1.5% belongs to the top ten. The V call is TRBV19, the J call TRBJ2-1; a possible D gene is TRBD2 (5 bases). The receptor was derived from a woman between 18 and 30 years old in good health and CMV-seronegative. The specimen sequenced was PBMCs. The CDR3 DNA sequence: TGTGCCAGTGGAGTTGGACTTTCTTACAATGAGCAGTTCTTC. Encoded protein: CASGVGLSYNEQFF. Full variable domain (rest looked up from reference TRBV19 and TRBJ2-1): DGGITQSPKYLFRKEGQNVTLSCEQNLNHDAMYWYRQDPGQGLRLIYYSQIVNDFQKGDIAEGYSVSREKKESFPLTVTSAQKNPTAFYLCASGVGLSYNEQFFGPGTRLTVL.